The rows below give T cell receptor beta chains drawn from one sample of a study of control samples from healthy donors and cancer patients. Sequencing was performed with immunoSEQ multiplex PCR; in TCRdb, only in-frame clones are kept and a portion is missing. The table lists 100,000 to 120,000 clones, around nine tenths of them singletons, with 3.5% to 4% in the top ten. The sequenced sample was PBMCs. All receptors come from a woman in her sixties with lung cancer. CDR3s include the opening cysteine and the closing phenylalanine or tryptophan. Fields, in order: CDR3 length, V gene, clone size, J gene, D gene, CDR3 protein, CDR3 DNA. The D gene is left open where the match is weak. Rows give clone size only sometimes, using once, few, many, or a class for an expanded clone.

cdr3_length: 16; v_call: TRBV7-2; clone_size: once; j_call: TRBJ1-5; d_call: .; cdr3_aa: CASSTGFGTLHQPQHF; cdr3_nt: TGTGCCAGCAGCACTGGATTCGGGACACTACATCAGCCCCAGCATTTT
cdr3_length: 12; v_call: TRBV3-1/TRBV3-2; clone_size: .; j_call: TRBJ2-2; d_call: .; cdr3_aa: CASSRNTGELFF; cdr3_nt: TGTGCCAGCAGCCGGAACACCGGGGAGCTGTTTTTT
cdr3_length: 13; v_call: TRBV28; clone_size: .; j_call: TRBJ1-2; d_call: .; cdr3_aa: CASSSGVGYGYTF; cdr3_nt: TGTGCCAGCAGTTCCGGGGTTGGCTATGGCTACACCTTC
cdr3_length: 18; v_call: TRBV7-8; clone_size: .; j_call: TRBJ2-1; d_call: TRBD2; cdr3_aa: CASSLSVNLAGGYNEQFF; cdr3_nt: TGTGCCAGCAGCTTATCCGTTAATCTAGCGGGAGGTTACAATGAGCAGTTCTTC
cdr3_length: 14; v_call: TRBV29-1; clone_size: .; j_call: TRBJ1-1; d_call: .; cdr3_aa: CSASPTAVNTEAFF; cdr3_nt: TGCAGCGCGTCGCCGACAGCGGTGAACACTGAAGCTTTCTTT
cdr3_length: 15; v_call: TRBV5-1; clone_size: .; j_call: TRBJ2-7; d_call: .; cdr3_aa: CASSFDQYLPYEQYF; cdr3_nt: TGCGCCAGCAGCTTCGACCAATACCTTCCCTACGAGCAGTACTTC
cdr3_length: 11; v_call: TRBV9; clone_size: once; j_call: TRBJ2-3; d_call: .; cdr3_aa: CASTPTPPGDF; cdr3_nt: TGTGCCAGCACCCCCACCCCCCCAGGAGACTTT
cdr3_length: 14; v_call: TRBV24-1; clone_size: .; j_call: TRBJ1-5; d_call: .; cdr3_aa: CATSDGGSDQPQHF; cdr3_nt: TGTGCCACCAGTGATGGGGGCAGTGATCAGCCCCAGCATTTT
cdr3_length: 15; v_call: TRBV5-8; clone_size: .; j_call: TRBJ1-2; d_call: TRBD1; cdr3_aa: CASSSRQGPGFGYTF; cdr3_nt: TGTGCCAGCAGCTCGCGACAGGGGCCTGGGTTTGGCTACACCTTC
cdr3_length: 14; v_call: TRBV27; clone_size: few; j_call: TRBJ2-7; d_call: TRBD1; cdr3_aa: CASSGQGKSYEQYF; cdr3_nt: TGTGCCAGCAGTGGACAGGGGAAGTCCTACGAGCAGTACTTC
cdr3_length: 11; v_call: TRBV19; clone_size: .; j_call: TRBJ2-7; d_call: .; cdr3_aa: CASGDFMEQYF; cdr3_nt: TGTGCCAGTGGGGACTTTATGGAGCAGTACTTC
cdr3_length: 14; v_call: TRBV4-3; clone_size: .; j_call: TRBJ1-1; d_call: .; cdr3_aa: CASSRGGLSNEAFF; cdr3_nt: TGCGCCAGCAGTAGGGGGGGTCTCTCGAATGAAGCTTTCTTT
cdr3_length: 17; v_call: TRBV5-1; clone_size: .; j_call: TRBJ1-3; d_call: .; cdr3_aa: CASSLGTSGASGNTIYF; cdr3_nt: TGCGCCAGCAGCTTGGGGACATCCGGGGCCTCTGGAAACACCATATATTTT
cdr3_length: 14; v_call: TRBV27; clone_size: once; j_call: TRBJ2-1; d_call: .; cdr3_aa: CASSFWNSYNEQFF; cdr3_nt: TGTGCCAGCAGTTTCTGGAACAGCTACAATGAGCAGTTCTTC
cdr3_length: 14; v_call: TRBV6-5; clone_size: .; j_call: TRBJ2-1; d_call: TRBD2; cdr3_aa: CASTGLAFGNEQFF; cdr3_nt: TGTGCCAGCACGGGACTAGCCTTTGGCAATGAGCAGTTCTTC
cdr3_length: 13; v_call: TRBV27; clone_size: .; j_call: TRBJ1-5; d_call: .; cdr3_aa: CATAHGLYQPQHF; cdr3_nt: TGTGCCACCGCCCATGGGTTGTATCAGCCCCAGCATTTT
cdr3_length: 13; v_call: TRBV5-5; clone_size: once; j_call: TRBJ1-2; d_call: .; cdr3_aa: CASSLAGTVGYTF; cdr3_nt: TGTGCCAGCAGCTTGGCCGGTACGGTGGGCTACACCTTC
cdr3_length: 12; v_call: TRBV29-1; clone_size: .; j_call: TRBJ2-7; d_call: .; cdr3_aa: CSVDTESYEQYF; cdr3_nt: TGCAGCGTTGATACAGAGAGCTACGAGCAGTACTTC
cdr3_length: 13; v_call: TRBV7-9; clone_size: .; j_call: TRBJ1-3; d_call: TRBD1; cdr3_aa: CASSSDRGNTIYF; cdr3_nt: TGTGCCAGCAGCTCGGACAGGGGAAACACCATATATTTT
cdr3_length: 16; v_call: TRBV3-1/TRBV3-2; clone_size: .; j_call: TRBJ1-2; d_call: .; cdr3_aa: CASSQDSRQGATSYTF; cdr3_nt: TGTGCCAGCAGCCAAGATTCTCGGCAGGGAGCAACGAGCTACACCTTC
cdr3_length: 13; v_call: TRBV5-1; clone_size: .; j_call: TRBJ1-1; d_call: .; cdr3_aa: CASSLEWGTEAFF; cdr3_nt: TGCGCCAGCAGCTTGGAATGGGGCACTGAAGCTTTCTTT